Presented here are 2 T cell receptor beta chains from one specimen sequenced in a study of CD8+CD57+ T cells in acquired aplastic anemia. Patients selected for sequencing had displayed CD8+CD57+ cell expansion by flow cytometry. Researchers used genomic DNA as the template to profile TCR beta VDJ and CDR3. TCRdb called the reads again in MiXCR, with one record for every CDR3 protein. This table has around 130,000 distinct CDR3 sequences, roughly 55% appearing once. Sequencing was carried out using sorted CD4+, CD8+, or CD8+CD57+ T cells (not recorded which) from PBMCs. Receptors originate from a human donor with aplastic anemia.

The rearrangement joins TRBV4-2 to TRBJ2-1; 14 bases fit TRBD2. The V gene end was trimmed by 3 bases and the J gene end by 10 bases; junction bases not matched to a gene: 5. From germline, CDR1 is LGHNA and CDR2 YNFKEQ. The CDR3 is made up of 15 amino acids. Here the CDR3 reads CASSQGLAGASEQFF. CDR3 nucleotides: TGTGCCAGCAGCCAGGGACTAGCGGGGGCCTCCGAGCAGTTCTTC.

The chain is built from TRBV15 and TRBJ1-5, with D unclear. The CDR3 runs 15 residues. The germline CDR1 and CDR2 sequences are LNHNV and YYDKDF (reference sequence). The V gene lost 0 bases and the J gene lost 3 bases, with 9 bases spanning the gap. The CDR3 region has the DNA TGTGCCACCAGCAGAGAACCAGACCCCAATCAGCCCCAGCATTTT. Protein sequence: CATSREPDPNQPQHF.